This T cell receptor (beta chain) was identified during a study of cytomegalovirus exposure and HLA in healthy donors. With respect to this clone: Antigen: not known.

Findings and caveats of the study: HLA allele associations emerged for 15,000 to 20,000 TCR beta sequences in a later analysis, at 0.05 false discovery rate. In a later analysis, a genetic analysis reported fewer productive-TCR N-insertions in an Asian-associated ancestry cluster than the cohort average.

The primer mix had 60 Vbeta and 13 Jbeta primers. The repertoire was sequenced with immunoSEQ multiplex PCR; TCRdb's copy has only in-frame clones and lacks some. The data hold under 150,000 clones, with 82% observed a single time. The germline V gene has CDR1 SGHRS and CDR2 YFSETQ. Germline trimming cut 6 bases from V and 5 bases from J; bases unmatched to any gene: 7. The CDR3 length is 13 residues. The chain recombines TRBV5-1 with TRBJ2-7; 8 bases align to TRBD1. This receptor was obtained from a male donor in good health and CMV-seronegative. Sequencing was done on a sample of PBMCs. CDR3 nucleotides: TGCGCCAGCACCTTACAGGGGGGAAACGAGCAGTACTTC. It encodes CASTLQGGNEQYF.